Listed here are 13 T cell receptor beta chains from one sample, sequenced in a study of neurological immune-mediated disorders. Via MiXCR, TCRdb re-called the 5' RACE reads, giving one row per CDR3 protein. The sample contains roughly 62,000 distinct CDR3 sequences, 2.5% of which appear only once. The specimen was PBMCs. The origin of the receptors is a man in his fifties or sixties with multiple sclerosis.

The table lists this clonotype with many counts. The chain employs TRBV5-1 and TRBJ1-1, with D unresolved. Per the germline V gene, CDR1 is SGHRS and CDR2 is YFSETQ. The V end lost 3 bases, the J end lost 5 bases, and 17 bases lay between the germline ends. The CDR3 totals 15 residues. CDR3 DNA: TGCGCCAGCAGCTCACACAACAGCGGAGGTACTGAAGCTTTCTTT. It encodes CASSSHNSGGTEAFF.

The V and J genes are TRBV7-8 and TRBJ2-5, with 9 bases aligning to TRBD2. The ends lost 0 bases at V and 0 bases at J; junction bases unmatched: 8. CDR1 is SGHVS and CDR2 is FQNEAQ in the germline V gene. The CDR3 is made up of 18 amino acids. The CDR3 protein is CASSLASLGLAHQETQYF. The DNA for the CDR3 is TGTGCCAGCAGCTTAGCGAGTTTGGGACTAGCTCACCAAGAGACCCAGTACTTC.

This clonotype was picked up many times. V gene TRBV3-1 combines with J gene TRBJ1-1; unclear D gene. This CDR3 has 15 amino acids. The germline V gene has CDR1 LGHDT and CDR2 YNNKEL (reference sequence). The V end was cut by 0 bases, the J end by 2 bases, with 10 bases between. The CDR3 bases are TGTGCCAGCAGCCAAGATGGTGTGGCCAACACTGAAGCTTTCTTT. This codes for CASSQDGVANTEAFF.

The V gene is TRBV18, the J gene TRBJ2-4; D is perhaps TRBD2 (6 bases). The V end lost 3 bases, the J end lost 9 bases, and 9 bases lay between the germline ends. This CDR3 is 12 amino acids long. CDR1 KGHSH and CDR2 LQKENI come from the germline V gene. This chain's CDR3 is CASSPGLGIQYF. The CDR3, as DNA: TGTGCCAGCTCACCGGGACTTGGCATTCAGTACTTC. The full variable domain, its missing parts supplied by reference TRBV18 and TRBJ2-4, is NAGVMQNPRHLVRRRGQEARLRCSPMKGHSHVYWYRQLPEEGLKFMVYLQKENIIDESGMPKERFSAEFPKEGPSILRIQQVVRGDSAAYFCASSPGLGIQYFGAGTRLSVL.

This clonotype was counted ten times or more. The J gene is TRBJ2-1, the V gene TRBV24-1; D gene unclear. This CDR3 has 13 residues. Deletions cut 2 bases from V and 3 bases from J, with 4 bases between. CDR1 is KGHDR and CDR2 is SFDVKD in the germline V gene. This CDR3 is CATSDSLYNEQFF. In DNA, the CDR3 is TGTGCCACCAGTGATTCCCTCTACAATGAGCAGTTCTTC.

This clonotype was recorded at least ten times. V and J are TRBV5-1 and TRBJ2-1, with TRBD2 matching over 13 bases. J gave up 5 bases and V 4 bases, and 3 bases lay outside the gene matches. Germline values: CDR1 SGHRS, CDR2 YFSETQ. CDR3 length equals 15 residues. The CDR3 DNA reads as TGCGCCAGCAGCGAAGGGACTAGCGGGAACAATGAGCAGTTCTTC. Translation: CASSEGTSGNNEQFF.

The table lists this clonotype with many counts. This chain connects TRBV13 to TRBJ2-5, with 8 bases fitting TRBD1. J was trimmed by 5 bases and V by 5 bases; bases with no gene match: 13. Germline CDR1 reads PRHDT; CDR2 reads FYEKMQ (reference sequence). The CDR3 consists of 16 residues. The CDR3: CASSLDRGPERETQYF. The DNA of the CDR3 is TGTGCCAGCAGCCTTGACAGGGGACCAGAGAGGGAGACCCAGTACTTC.

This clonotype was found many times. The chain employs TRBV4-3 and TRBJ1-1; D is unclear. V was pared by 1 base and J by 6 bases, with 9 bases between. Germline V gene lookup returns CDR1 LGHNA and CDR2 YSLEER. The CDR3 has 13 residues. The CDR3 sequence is CASSQVPAAEAFF. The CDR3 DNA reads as TGCGCCAGCAGCCAAGTTCCGGCGGCTGAAGCTTTCTTT.

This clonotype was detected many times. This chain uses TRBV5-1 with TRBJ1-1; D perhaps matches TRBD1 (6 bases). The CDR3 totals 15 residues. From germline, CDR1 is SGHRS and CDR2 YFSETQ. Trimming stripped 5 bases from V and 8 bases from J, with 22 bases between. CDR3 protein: CASSLWGTLLQEAFF. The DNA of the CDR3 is TGCGCCAGCAGTTTGTGGGGGACACTCTTGCAAGAAGCTTTCTTT.

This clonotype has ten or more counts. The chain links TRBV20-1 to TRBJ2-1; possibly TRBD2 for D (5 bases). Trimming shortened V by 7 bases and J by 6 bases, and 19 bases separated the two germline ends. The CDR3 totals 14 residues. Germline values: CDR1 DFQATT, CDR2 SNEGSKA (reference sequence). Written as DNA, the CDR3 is TGCAGTGGAGCGGAGGTGAGAGGGATCAATGAGCAGTTCTTC. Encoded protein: CSGAEVRGINEQFF.

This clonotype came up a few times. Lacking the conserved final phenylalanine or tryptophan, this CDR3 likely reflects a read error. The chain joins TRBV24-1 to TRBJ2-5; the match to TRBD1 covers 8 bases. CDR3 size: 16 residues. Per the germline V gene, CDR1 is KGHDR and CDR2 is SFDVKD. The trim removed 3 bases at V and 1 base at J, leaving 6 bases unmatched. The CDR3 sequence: CATSDPRGQGQETQYV. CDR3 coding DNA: TGTGCCACCAGTGATCCCCGTGGACAGGGCCAAGAGACCCAGTACGTC.

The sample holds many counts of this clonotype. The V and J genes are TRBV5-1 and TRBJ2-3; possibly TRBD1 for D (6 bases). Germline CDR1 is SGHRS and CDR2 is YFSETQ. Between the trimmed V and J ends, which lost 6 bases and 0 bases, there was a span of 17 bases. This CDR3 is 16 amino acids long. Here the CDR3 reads CASTLGARPSTDTQYF. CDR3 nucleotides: TGCGCCAGCACCCTGGGGGCAAGACCTAGCACAGATACGCAGTATTTT.

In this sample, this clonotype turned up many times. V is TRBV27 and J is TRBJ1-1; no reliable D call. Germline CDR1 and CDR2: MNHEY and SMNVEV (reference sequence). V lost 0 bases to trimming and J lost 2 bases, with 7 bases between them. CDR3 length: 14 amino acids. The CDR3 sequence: CASSLSETNTEAFF. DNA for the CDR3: TGTGCCAGCAGTTTATCGGAGACAAACACTGAAGCTTTCTTT.